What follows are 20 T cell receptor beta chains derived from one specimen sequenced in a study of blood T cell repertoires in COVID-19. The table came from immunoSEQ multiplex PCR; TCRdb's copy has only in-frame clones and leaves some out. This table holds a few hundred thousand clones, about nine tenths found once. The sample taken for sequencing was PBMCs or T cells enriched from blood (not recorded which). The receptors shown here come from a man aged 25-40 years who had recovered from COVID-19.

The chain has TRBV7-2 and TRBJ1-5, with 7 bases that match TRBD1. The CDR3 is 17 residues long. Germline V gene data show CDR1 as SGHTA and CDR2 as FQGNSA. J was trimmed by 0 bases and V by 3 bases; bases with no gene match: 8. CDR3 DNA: TGTGCCAGCAGCTTCTTCTCCGGGACAGATAGCAATCAGCCCCAGCATTTT. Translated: CASSFFSGTDSNQPQHF.

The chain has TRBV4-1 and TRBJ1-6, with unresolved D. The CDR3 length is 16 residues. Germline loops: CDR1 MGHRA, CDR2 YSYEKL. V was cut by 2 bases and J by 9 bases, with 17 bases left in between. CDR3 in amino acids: CASSQPRDRVSSPLHF. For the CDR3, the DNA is TGCGCCAGCAGCCAACCCCGGGATCGAGTTTCTTCACCCCTCCACTTT.

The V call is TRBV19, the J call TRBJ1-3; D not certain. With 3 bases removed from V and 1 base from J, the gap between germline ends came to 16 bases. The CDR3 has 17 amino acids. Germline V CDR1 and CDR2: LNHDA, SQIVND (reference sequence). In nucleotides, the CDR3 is TGTGCCAGTAGTATGGAGGAGCATCGGTGGTCTGGAAACACCATATATTTT. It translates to CASSMEEHRWSGNTIYF.

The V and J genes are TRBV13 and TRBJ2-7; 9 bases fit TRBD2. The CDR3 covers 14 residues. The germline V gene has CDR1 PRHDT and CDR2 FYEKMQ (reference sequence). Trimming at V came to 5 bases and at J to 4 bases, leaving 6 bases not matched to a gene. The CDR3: CASSRREGGYEQYF. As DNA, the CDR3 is TGTGCCAGCAGCAGGCGGGAGGGGGGGTACGAGCAGTACTTC. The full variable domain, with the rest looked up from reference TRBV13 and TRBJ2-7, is AAGVIQSPRHLIKEKRETATLKCYPIPRHDTVYWYQQGPGQDPQFLISFYEKMQSDKGSIPDRFSAQQFSDYHSELNMSSLELGDSALYFCASSRREGGYEQYFGPGTRLTVT.

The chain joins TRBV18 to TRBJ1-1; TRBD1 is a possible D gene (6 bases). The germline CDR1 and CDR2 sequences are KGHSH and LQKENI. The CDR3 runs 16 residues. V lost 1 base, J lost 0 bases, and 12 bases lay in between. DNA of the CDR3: TGTGCCAGCTCACCACGGAATCAGGGGATGAACACTGAAGCTTTCTTT. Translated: CASSPRNQGMNTEAFF.

The CDR3 is CASSLLVAIRDRGREQYF. The DNA of the CDR3 is TGTGCCAGCAGTTTACTTGTTGCCATTCGGGACAGGGGGCGAGAGCAGTACTTC. The chain employs TRBV28 and TRBJ2-7; 12 bases match TRBD1. Per germline, CDR1 MDHEN and CDR2 SYDVKM. V lost 2 bases and J lost 7; bases outside the gene matches: 15. The CDR3 extends over 18 amino acids.

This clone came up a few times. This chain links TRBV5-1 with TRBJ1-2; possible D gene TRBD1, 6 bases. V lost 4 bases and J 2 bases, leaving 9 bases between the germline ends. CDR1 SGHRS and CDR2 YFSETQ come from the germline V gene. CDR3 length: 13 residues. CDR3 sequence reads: CASSGGANYGYTF. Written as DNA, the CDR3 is TGCGCCAGCAGCGGGGGCGCGAACTATGGCTACACCTTC.

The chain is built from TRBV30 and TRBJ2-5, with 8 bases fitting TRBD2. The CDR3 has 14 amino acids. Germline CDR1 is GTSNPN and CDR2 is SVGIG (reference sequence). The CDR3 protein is CARSLRGVQETQYF. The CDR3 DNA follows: TGTGCACGCAGCCTGCGGGGGGTACAAGAGACCCAGTACTTC. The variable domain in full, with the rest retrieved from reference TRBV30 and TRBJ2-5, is SQTIHQWPATLVQPVGSPLSLECTVEGTSNPNLYWYRQAAGRGLQLLFYSVGIGQISSEVPQNLSASRPQDRQFILSSKKLLLSDSGFYLCARSLRGVQETQYFGPGTRLLVL.

The chain's CDR3 is CASSIVGQGEAFF. DNA for the CDR3: TGTGCCAGTAGTATCGTAGGACAGGGTGAAGCTTTCTTT. V is TRBV19 and J is TRBJ1-1, with 8 bases matching TRBD1. Germline V gene sequence: CDR1 LNHDA, CDR2 SQIVND (reference sequence). The J segment lost 7 bases and the V segment lost 3 bases, leaving 4 bases of the junction unmatched. This CDR3 spans 13 amino acids.

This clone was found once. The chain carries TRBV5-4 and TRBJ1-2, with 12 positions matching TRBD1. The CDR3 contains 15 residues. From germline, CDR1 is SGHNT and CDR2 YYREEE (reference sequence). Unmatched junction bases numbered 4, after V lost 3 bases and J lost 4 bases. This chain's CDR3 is CASSSGTGGVYGYTF. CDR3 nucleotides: TGTGCCAGCAGCTCCGGGACAGGGGGCGTCTATGGCTACACCTTC. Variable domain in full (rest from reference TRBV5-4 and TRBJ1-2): ETGVTQSPTHLIKTRGQQVTLRCSSQSGHNTVSWYQQALGQGPQFIFQYYREEENGRGNFPPRFSGLQFPNYSSELNVNALELDDSALYLCASSSGTGGVYGYTFGSGTRLTVV.

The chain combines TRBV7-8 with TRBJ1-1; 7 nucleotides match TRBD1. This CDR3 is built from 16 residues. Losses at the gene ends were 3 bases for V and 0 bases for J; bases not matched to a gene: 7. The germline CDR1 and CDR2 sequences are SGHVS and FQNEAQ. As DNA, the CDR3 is TGTGCCAGCAGCTTTACAGGGGTGGCCATGAACACTGAAGCTTTCTTT. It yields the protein CASSFTGVAMNTEAFF. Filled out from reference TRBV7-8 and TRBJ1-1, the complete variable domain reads GAGVSQSPRYKVAKRGQDVALRCDPISGHVSLFWYQQALGQGPEFLTYFQNEAQLDKSGLPSDRFFAERPEGSVSTLKIQRTQQEDSAVYLCASSFTGVAMNTEAFFGQGTRLTVV.

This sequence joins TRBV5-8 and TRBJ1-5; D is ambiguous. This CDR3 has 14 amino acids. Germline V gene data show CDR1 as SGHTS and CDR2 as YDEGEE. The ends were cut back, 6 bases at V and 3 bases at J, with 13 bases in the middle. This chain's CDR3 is CASTWRSPNQPQHF. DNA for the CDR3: TGTGCCAGCACGTGGAGGAGTCCCAATCAGCCCCAGCATTTT.

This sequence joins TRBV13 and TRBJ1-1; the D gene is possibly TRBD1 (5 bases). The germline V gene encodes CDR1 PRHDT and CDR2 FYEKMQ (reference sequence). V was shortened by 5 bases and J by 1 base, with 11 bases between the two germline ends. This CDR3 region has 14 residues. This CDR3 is CASSTMTENTEAFF. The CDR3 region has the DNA TGTGCCAGCAGCACGATGACAGAGAACACTGAAGCTTTCTTT.

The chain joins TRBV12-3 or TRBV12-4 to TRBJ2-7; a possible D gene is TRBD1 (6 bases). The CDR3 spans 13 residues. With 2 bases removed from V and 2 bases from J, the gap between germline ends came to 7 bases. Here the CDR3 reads CASSLRTAYEQYF. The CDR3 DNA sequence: TGTGCCAGCAGTTTAAGGACAGCCTACGAGCAGTACTTC.

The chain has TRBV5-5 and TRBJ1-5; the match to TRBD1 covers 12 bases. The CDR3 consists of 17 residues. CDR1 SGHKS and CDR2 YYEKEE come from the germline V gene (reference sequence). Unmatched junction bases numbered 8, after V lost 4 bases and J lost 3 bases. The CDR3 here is CASSPYGTGGDNQPQHF. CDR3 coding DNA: TGTGCCAGCAGCCCTTACGGGACAGGGGGCGACAATCAGCCCCAGCATTTT. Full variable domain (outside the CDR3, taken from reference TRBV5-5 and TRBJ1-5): DAGVTQSPTHLIKTRGQQVTLRCSPISGHKSVSWYQQVLGQGPQFIFQYYEKEERGRGNFPDRFSARQFPNYSSELNVNALLLGDSALYLCASSPYGTGGDNQPQHFGDGTRLSIL.

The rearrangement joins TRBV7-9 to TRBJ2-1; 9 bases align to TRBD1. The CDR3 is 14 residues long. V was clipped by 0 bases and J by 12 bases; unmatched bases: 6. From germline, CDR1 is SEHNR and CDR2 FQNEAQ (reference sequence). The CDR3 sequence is CASSLAGRDRAQFF. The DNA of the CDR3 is TGTGCCAGCAGCTTAGCTGGGAGGGACAGGGCGCAGTTCTTC.

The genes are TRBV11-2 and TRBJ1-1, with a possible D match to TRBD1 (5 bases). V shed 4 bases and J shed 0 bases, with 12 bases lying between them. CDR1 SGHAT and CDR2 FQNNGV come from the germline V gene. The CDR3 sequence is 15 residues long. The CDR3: CASSSAGGLNTEAFF. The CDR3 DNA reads TGTGCCAGCAGCTCAGCGGGGGGATTGAACACTGAAGCTTTCTTT.

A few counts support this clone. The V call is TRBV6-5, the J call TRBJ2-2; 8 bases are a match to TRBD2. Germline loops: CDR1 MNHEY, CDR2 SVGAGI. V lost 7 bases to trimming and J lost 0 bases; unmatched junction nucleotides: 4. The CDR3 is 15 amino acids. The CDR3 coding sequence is TGTGCCAGCAAGACAGCGGGAGCGAACACCGGGGAGCTGTTTTTT. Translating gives CASKTAGANTGELFF.

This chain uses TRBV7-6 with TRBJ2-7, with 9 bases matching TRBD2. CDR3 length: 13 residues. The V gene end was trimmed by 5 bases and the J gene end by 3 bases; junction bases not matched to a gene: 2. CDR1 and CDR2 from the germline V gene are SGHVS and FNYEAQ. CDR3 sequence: CASSSSGSYEQYF. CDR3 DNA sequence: TGTGCCAGCAGCAGTAGCGGGAGCTACGAGCAGTACTTC.

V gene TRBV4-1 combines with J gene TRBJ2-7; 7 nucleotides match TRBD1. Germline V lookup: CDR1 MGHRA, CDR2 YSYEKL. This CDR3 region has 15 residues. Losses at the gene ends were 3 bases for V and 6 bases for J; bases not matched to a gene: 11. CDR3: CASSHRQGRVGEQYF. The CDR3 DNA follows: TGCGCCAGCAGCCATCGACAGGGAAGGGTCGGCGAGCAGTACTTC.